This T cell receptor beta chain comes out of a study of technical replicates of blood from a few donors. Using immunoSEQ multiplex PCR, the repertoire was profiled, and TCRdb retains in-frame clones only, with some absent. The profile covers more than 55,000 clones, with approximately 90% appearing a single time and roughly 0.37% taken by the ten largest. The germline V gene has CDR1 SGHVS and CDR2 FNYEAQ. The V end was cut by 5 bases, the J end by 1 base, with 32 bases between. The CDR3 is made up of 21 amino acids. The TCR originated in a human donor in good health. The chain recombines TRBV7-6 with TRBJ1-1; D might be TRBD1 (6 bases). The sample comprised T cells isolated from PBMCs. The CDR3 loop reads CASSPLSLNPNRVRRNTEAFF. The CDR3 DNA reads TGTGCCAGCAGCCCCCTTTCCCTAAATCCAAACAGGGTAAGGAGGAACACTGAAGCTTTCTTT. The full variable domain, completed using reference TRBV7-6 and TRBJ1-1, is GAGVSQSPRYKVTKRGQDVALRCDPISGHVSLYWYRQALGQGPEFLTYFNYEAQQDKSGLPNDRFSAERPEGSISTLTIQRTEQRDSAMYRCASSPLSLNPNRVRRNTEAFFGQGTRLTVV.